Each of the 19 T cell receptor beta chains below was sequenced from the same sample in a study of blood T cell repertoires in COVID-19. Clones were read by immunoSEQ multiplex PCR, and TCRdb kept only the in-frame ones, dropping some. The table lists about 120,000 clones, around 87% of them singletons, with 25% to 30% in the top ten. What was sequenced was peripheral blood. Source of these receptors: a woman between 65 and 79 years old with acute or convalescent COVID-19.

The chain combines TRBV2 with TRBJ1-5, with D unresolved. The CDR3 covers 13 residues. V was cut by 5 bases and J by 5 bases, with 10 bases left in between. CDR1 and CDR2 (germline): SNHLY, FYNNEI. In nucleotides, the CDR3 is TGTGCCAGCAGTCCCGGGGTAGATCAGCCCCAGCATTTT. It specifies CASSPGVDQPQHF.

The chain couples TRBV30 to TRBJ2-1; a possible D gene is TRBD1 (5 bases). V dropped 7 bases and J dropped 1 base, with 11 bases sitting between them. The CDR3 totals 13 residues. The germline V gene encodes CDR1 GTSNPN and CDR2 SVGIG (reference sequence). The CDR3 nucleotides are TGTGCCTTCCAGGGTAGGTCCTACAATGAGCAGTTCTTC. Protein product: CAFQGRSYNEQFF. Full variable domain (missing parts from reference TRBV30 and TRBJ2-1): SQTIHQWPATLVQPVGSPLSLECTVEGTSNPNLYWYRQAAGRGLQLLFYSVGIGQISSEVPQNLSASRPQDRQFILSSKKLLLSDSGFYLCAFQGRSYNEQFFGPGTRLTVL.

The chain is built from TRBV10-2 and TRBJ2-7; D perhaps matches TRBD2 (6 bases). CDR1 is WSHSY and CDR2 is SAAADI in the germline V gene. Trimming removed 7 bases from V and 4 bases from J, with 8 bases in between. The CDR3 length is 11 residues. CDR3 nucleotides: TGCGCCAGCATTGCGGGGTACGAGCAGTACTTC. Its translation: CASIAGYEQYF.

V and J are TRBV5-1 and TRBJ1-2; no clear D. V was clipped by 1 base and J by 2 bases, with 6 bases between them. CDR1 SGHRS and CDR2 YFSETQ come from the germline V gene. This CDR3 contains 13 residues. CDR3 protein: CASSLFQNYGYTF. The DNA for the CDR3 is TGCGCCAGCAGCTTGTTCCAGAACTATGGCTACACCTTC.

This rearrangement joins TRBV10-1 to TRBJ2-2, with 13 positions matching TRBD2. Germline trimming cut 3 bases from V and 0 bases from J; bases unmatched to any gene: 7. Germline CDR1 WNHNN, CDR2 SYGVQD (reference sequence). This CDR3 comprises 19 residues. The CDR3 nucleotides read TGCGCCAGCAGTGAAGGTGGACTAGCGGGGGTCTCGAACACCGGGGAGCTGTTTTTT. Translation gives CASSEGGLAGVSNTGELFF.

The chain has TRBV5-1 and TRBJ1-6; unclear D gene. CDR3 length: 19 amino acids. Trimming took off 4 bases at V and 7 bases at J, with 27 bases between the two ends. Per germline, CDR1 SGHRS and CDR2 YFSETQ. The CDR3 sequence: CASSLGGSSPSTTNSPLHF. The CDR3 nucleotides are TGCGCCAGCAGCCTGGGCGGGAGCTCGCCTTCTACCACGAATTCACCCCTCCACTTT.

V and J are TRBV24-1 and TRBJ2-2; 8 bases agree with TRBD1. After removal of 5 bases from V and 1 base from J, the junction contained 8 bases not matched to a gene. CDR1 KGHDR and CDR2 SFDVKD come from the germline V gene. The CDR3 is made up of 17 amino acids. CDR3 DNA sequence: TGTGCCACCAGTGCACTAAAAGGGACAGGGAACACCGGGGAGCTGTTTTTT. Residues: CATSALKGTGNTGELFF.

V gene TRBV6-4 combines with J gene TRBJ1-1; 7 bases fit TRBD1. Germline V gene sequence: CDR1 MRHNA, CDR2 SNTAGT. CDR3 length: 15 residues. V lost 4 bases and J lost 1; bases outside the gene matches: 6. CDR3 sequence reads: CASSVMSGGNTEAFF. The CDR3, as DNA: TGTGCCAGCAGTGTAATGTCAGGGGGGAACACTGAAGCTTTCTTT.

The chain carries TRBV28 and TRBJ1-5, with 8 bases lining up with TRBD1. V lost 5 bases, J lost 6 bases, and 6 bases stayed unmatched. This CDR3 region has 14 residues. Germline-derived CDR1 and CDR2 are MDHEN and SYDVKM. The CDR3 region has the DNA TGTGCCAGCAGTACCCCGGACAGGGTTCAGCCCCAGCATTTT. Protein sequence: CASSTPDRVQPQHF.

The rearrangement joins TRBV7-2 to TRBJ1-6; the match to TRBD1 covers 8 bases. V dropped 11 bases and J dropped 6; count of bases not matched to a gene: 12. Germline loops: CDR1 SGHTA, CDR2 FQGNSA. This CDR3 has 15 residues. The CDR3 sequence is CASTERQGLNSPLHF. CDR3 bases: TGTGCCTCAACCGAGCGACAGGGGCTTAATTCACCCCTCCACTTT.

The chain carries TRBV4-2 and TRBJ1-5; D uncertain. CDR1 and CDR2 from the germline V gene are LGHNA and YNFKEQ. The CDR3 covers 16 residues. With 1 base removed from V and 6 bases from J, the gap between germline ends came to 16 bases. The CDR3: CASSQVAGFESQPQHF. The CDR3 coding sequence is TGTGCCAGCAGCCAAGTTGCCGGTTTCGAAAGTCAGCCCCAGCATTTT.

The CDR3, as DNA: TGTGCCAGCAGCTTAGTCGGGGAGGGGTTTGATACGCAGTATTTT. It translates to CASSLVGEGFDTQYF. The J gene is TRBJ2-3, the V gene TRBV11-2; 7 bases map to TRBD2. Per germline, CDR1 SGHAT and CDR2 FQNNGV. V was pared by 1 base and J by 6 bases, with 7 bases of the junction left unmatched. There are 15 residues in the CDR3.

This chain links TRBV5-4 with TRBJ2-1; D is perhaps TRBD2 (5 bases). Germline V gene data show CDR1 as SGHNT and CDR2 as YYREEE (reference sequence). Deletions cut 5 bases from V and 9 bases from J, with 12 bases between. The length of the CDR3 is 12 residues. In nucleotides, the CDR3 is TGTGCCAGCAGTTACTCCCGGGGTGAGCAGTTCTTC. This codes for CASSYSRGEQFF.

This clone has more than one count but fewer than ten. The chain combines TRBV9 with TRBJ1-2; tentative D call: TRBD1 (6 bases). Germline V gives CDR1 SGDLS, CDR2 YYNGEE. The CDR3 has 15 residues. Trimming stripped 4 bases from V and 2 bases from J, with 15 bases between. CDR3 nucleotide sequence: TGTGCCAGCAGCCTCCTCCCCAGGGGCAACTATGGCTACACCTTC. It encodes CASSLLPRGNYGYTF.

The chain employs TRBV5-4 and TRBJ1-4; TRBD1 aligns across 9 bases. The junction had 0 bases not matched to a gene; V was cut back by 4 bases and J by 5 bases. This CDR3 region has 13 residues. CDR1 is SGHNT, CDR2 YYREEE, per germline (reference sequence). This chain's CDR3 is CASSGTGNEKLFF. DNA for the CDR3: TGTGCCAGCAGCGGGACAGGGAATGAAAAACTGTTTTTT.

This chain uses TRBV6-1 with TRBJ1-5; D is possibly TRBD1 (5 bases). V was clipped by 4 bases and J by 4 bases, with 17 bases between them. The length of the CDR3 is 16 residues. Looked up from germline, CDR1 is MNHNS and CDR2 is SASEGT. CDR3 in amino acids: CASSAPQGARNQPQHF. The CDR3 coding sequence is TGTGCCAGCAGTGCACCCCAGGGTGCTAGAAATCAGCCCCAGCATTTT.

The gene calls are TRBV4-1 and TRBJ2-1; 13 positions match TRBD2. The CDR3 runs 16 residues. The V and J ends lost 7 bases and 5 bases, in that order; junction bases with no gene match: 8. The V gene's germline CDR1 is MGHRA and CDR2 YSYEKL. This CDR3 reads CASTLGLAGANNEQFF. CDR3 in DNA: TGCGCCAGCACCCTTGGACTAGCGGGGGCGAACAATGAGCAGTTCTTC.

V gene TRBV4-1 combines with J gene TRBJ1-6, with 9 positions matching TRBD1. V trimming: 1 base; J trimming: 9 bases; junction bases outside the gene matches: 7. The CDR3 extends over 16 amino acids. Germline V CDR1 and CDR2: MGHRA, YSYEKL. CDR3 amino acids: CASSQARLTGGSPLHF. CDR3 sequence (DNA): TGCGCCAGCAGCCAAGCCCGTCTGACAGGGGGTTCACCCCTCCACTTT.

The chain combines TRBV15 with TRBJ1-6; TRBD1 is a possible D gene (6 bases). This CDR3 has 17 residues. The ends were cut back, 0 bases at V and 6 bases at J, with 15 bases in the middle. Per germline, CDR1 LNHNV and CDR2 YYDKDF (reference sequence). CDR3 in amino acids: CATSRDLQGTGNSPLHF. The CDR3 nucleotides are TGTGCCACCAGCAGAGATCTACAGGGAACCGGTAATTCACCCCTCCACTTT.